The present TCR beta chain was sequenced within a study of vaccination and CD4 T cells after COVID-19. Study-wide background: Two of the convalescents were Hispanic, and the group consisted of six males and four females. Investigators stimulated cells with overlapping spike peptides drawn from SARS-CoV-2, HCoV-NL63, HCoV-OC43 and HCoV-229E. Controls used CEFX viral epitopes (positive), HIV-1 Nef peptides (negative), or no peptide.

This sample's treatment: roughly ten-day PBMC culture with coronavirus spike peptide pools or control peptides (ViraFEST assay). This clonotype was seen a handful of times. Antigen unknown. Oncomine TCR Beta short-read sequencing was applied to DNA from cultured CD4+ T cells. TCRdb redid the calling of the PCR reads with MiXCR, one entry per CDR3 protein. This table holds some 16,000 distinct CDR3 sequences, 51% found once. The CDR3 length is 15 residues. J lost 8 bases, V lost 0 bases, and 9 bases had no gene match. Germline V lookup: CDR1 DFQATT, CDR2 SNEGSKA (reference sequence). Material: CD4+ T cells from blood, cultured in vitro. This TCR came from a human donor who had recovered from COVID-19. The chain has TRBV20-1 and TRBJ2-1; 8 bases line up with TRBD2. The CDR3 sequence is CSARDPVTGGDEQFF. DNA for the CDR3: TGCAGTGCTAGAGATCCAGTAACCGGGGGGGATGAGCAGTTCTTC.